These 11 T cell receptor beta chains were sequenced from one sample in a study of OX40 agonist ivuxolimab in advanced cancers. Sequenced by immunoSEQ multiplex PCR; TCRdb stores in-frame clones only, minus some. The table shows about 64,000 clones, with around 87% occurring only once. This specimen consisted of CD4+ or CD8+ T cells sorted from blood, obtained in a trial of the OX40 agonist ivuxolimab. These TCRs come from an adult with an advanced solid tumor such as melanoma, head and neck, liver or kidney cancer.

CDR3 DNA sequence: TGCGCCAGCAGCTTGGGCAGGCTGGGGCTTCGGGAAAAACTGTTTTTT. The encoded protein is CASSLGRLGLREKLFF. This chain links TRBV5-1 with TRBJ1-4, with D possibly TRBD1 on 5 matching bases. Per germline, CDR1 SGHRS and CDR2 YFSETQ. This CDR3 region has 16 residues. V gave up 0 bases and J gave up 8 bases, with 17 bases separating them.

Concerning this clone itself: This specimen includes other DNA sequences encoding the same CDR3. The chain carries TRBV11-2 and TRBJ2-7; D might be TRBD2 (6 bases). Trimming removed 1 base from V and 3 bases from J, with 7 bases in between. The length of the CDR3 is 13 residues. CDR1 is SGHAT and CDR2 is FQNNGV in the germline V gene. The CDR3 protein is CASSLVGGYEQYF. The CDR3 bases are TGTGCCAGCAGCTTAGTCGGGGGCTACGAGCAGTACTTC.

This clone was observed once. The rearrangement links TRBV10-1 to TRBJ2-3, with D unclear. V was clipped by 4 bases and J by 0 bases, with 11 bases between them. Per germline, CDR1 WNHNN and CDR2 SYGVQD (reference sequence). The CDR3 totals 15 residues. The CDR3 protein is CASSVGATSTDTQYF. As DNA, the CDR3 is TGCGCCAGCAGTGTTGGCGCCACTAGCACAGATACGCAGTATTTT.

This clone was counted a single time. The J gene is TRBJ1-1, the V gene TRBV5-1; D unresolved. With 1 base removed from V and 4 bases from J, the gap between germline ends came to 5 bases. The germline CDR1 and CDR2 sequences are SGHRS and YFSETQ. The CDR3 consists of 12 residues. The CDR3 bases are TGCGCCAGCAGCTTGCTGGGCACTGAAGCTTTCTTT. Translation gives CASSLLGTEAFF.

This chain joins TRBV27 and TRBJ1-1; maybe TRBD1 (6 bases). The ends were cut back, 8 bases at V and 1 base at J, with 11 bases in the middle. The CDR3 has 13 residues. The germline gives CDR1 MNHEY, CDR2 SMNVEV (reference sequence). The CDR3 DNA reads TGTGCCAGCGCCGCGGACAGGAACACTGAAGCTTTCTTT. Translated: CASAADRNTEAFF.

The gene calls are TRBV9 and TRBJ1-2; TRBD1 matches 11 bases. The length of the CDR3 is 14 residues. Germline assignment: CDR1 SGDLS and CDR2 YYNGEE. V gave up 8 bases and J gave up 6 bases; unmatched junction bases: 9. This CDR3 reads CASRTGGAKDGYTF. The DNA of the CDR3 is TGTGCCAGTAGGACAGGGGGCGCTAAGGATGGCTACACCTTC. Full variable domain (outside the CDR3, taken from reference TRBV9 and TRBJ1-2): DSGVTQTPKHLITATGQRVTLRCSPRSGDLSVYWYQQSLDQGLQFLIQYYNGEERAKGNILERFSAQQFPDLHSELNLSSLELGDSALYFCASRTGGAKDGYTFGSGTRLTVV.

This clone has more than one count but fewer than ten. The V call is TRBV6-5, the J call TRBJ2-7; D possibly uses TRBD1 or TRBD2 (6 bases each). Germline assignment: CDR1 MNHEY and CDR2 SVGAGI. V lost 5 bases and J lost 4, with 18 bases in between. The CDR3 has 15 residues. CDR3 sequence (DNA): TGTGCCAGCAGTGACTTTGGCGGGACACTATACGAGCAGTACTTC. Amino acids: CASSDFGGTLYEQYF.

This clone is a singleton in its sample. The chain has TRBV30 and TRBJ2-7; D possibly corresponds to TRBD1 (6 bases). CDR1 GTSNPN and CDR2 SVGIG come from the germline V gene (reference sequence). This CDR3 is built from 14 residues. With 2 bases removed from V and 3 bases from J, the gap between germline ends came to 14 bases. For the CDR3, the DNA is TGTGCCTGGAGTACCCAGGGACAAGACTACGAGCAGTACTTC. Its translation: CAWSTQGQDYEQYF.

The V gene is TRBV7-6, the J gene TRBJ1-4; D call uncertain. In germline, CDR1 is SGHVS, CDR2 FNYEAQ. V shed 1 base and J shed 4 bases, with 7 bases lying between them. The CDR3 covers 14 residues. CDR3 sequence reads: CASSLESDNEKLFF. In nucleotides, the CDR3 is TGTGCCAGCAGCTTAGAGTCAGATAATGAAAAACTGTTTTTT.

This chain uses TRBV4-1 with TRBJ1-5, with 10 bases fitting TRBD1. From germline, CDR1 is MGHRA and CDR2 YSYEKL. With 6 bases clipped from V and 2 bases from J, the junction kept 7 bases outside the gene matches. CDR3 size: 16 residues. The CDR3 is CASSFRQGAGNQPQHF. The CDR3 region has the DNA TGCGCCAGCAGTTTCCGACAGGGGGCAGGCAATCAGCCCCAGCATTTT.

This rearrangement joins TRBV27 to TRBJ2-1, with D unclear. Germline CDR1 and CDR2: MNHEY and SMNVEV (reference sequence). This CDR3 is 15 amino acids long. The germline V and J ends were trimmed by 5 bases and 0 bases, with 11 bases remaining between them. The CDR3 nucleotides are TGTGCCAGCAGTATTAGTCGAAGCTCCTACAATGAGCAGTTCTTC. Its translation is CASSISRSSYNEQFF.